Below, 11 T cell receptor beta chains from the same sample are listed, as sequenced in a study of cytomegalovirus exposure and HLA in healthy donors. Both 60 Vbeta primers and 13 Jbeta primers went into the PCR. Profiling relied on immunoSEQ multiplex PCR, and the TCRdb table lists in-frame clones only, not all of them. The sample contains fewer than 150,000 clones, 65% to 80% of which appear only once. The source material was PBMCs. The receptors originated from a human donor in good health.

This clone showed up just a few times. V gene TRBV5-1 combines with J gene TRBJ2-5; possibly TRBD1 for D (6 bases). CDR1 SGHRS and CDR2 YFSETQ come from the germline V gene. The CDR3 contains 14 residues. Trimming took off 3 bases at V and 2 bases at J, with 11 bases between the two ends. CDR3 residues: CASSSGTLQETQYF. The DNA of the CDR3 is TGCGCCAGCAGCTCCGGGACATTGCAAGAGACCCAGTACTTC.

The CDR3 sequence: CAISESGGAGEKLFF. Written as DNA, the CDR3 is TGTGCCATCAGTGAGTCGGGCGGGGCCGGTGAAAAACTGTTTTTT. The chain links TRBV10-3 to TRBJ1-4; the D gene is possibly TRBD1 (5 bases). The CDR3 is 15 amino acids. Germline V gene data show CDR1 as ENHRY and CDR2 as SYGVKD. V shed 0 bases and J shed 7 bases, with 12 bases lying between them.

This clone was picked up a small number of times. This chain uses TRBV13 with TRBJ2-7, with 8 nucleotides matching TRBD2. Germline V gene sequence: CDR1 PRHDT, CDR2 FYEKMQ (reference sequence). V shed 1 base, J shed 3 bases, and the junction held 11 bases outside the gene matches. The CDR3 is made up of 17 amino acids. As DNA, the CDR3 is TGTGCCAGCAGCTTAGATCGGGGAGGGCTAGCGGGCTACGAGCAGTACTTC. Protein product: CASSLDRGGLAGYEQYF.

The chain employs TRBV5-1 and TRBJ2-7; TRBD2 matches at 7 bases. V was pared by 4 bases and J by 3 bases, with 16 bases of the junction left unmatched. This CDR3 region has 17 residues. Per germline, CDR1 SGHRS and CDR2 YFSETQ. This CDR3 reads CASSPETSGLGGYEQYF. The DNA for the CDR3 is TGCGCCAGCAGCCCCGAAACCTCTGGACTAGGAGGCTACGAGCAGTACTTC. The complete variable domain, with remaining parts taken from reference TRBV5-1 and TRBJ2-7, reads KAGVTQTPRYLIKTRGQQVTLSCSPISGHRSVSWYQQTPGQGLQFLFEYFSETQRNKGNFPGRFSGRQFSNSRSEMNVSTLELGDSALYLCASSPETSGLGGYEQYFGPGTRLTVT.

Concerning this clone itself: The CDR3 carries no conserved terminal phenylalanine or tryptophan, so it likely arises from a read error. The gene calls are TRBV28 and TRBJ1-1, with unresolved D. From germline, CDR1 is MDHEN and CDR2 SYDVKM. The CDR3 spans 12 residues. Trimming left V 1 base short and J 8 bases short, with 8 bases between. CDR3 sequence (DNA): TGTGCCAGCAGTTTATCCACAGTAGAAGCTTTCGTT. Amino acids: CASSLSTVEAFV.

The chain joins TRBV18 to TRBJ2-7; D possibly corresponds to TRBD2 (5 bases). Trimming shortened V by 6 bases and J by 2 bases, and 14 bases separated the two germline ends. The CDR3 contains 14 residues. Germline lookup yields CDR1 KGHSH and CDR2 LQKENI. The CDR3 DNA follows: TGTGCCAGCTCCCCCCGGACGGGGACCTACGAGCAGTACTTC. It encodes CASSPRTGTYEQYF.

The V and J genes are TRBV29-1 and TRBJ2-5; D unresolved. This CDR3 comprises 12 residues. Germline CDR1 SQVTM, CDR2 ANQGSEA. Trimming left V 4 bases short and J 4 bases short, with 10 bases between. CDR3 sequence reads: CSVAGSSETQYF. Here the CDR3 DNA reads TGCAGCGTTGCTGGCTCGTCAGAGACCCAGTACTTC.

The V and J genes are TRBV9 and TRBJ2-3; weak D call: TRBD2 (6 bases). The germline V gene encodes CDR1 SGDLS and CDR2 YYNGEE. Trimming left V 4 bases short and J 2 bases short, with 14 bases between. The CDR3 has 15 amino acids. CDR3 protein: CASSPQLRDTDTQYF. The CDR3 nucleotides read TGTGCCAGCAGCCCCCAGTTGCGGGACACAGATACGCAGTATTTT.

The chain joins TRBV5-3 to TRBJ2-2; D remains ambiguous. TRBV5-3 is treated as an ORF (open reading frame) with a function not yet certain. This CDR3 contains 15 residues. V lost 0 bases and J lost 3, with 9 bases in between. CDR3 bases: TGTGCCAGAAGCTTGGCAGGCGTACACACCGGGGAGCTGTTTTTT. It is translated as CARSLAGVHTGELFF.

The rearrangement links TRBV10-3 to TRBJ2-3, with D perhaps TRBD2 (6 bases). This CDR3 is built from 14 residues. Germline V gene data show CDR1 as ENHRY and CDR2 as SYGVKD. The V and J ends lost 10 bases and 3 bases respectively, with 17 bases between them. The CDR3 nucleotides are TGTGCCACCAACCCAGCGGGTGTAACAGATACGCAGTATTTT. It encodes CATNPAGVTDTQYF.

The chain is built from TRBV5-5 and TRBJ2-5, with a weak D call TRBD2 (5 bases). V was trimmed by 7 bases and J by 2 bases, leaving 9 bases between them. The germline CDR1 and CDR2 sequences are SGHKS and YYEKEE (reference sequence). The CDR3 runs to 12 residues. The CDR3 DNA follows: TGTGCCAGCGGGAGAGGACAAGAGACCCAGTACTTC. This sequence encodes CASGRGQETQYF. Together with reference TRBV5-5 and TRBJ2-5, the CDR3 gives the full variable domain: DAGVTQSPTHLIKTRGQQVTLRCSPISGHKSVSWYQQVLGQGPQFIFQYYEKEERGRGNFPDRFSARQFPNYSSELNVNALLLGDSALYLCASGRGQETQYFGPGTRLLVL.